Listed here are 18 T cell receptor beta chains from one sample, sequenced in a study of breast tumors, draining lymph nodes, adjacent tissues. The lymph nodes were axillary draining lymph nodes from breast cancer patients. One entry per CDR3 protein, called by TCRdb with MiXCR from the multiplex PCR reads. The profile shows 85,000 to 120,000 distinct CDR3 sequences, less than 40% of them singletons. The specimen was axillary lymph node tissue. These receptors all stem from a female donor with breast cancer. Some clones in this sample may be carry-over from other donors' samples.

Comment on this clonotype: Since a much larger clone is just one base distant, this may be a read error. V gene TRBV5-5 combines with J gene TRBJ2-3; possibly TRBD1 for D (5 bases). The CDR3 is made up of 14 amino acids. Trimming left V 5 bases short and J 2 bases short, with 12 bases between. Germline CDR1 reads SGHKS; CDR2 reads YYEKEE (reference sequence). The DNA for the CDR3 is TGTGCCAGCAGTTCGATTGGGGCCACAGATACGCAGTATTTT. It specifies CASSSIGATDTQYF.

The table lists this clonotype with many counts. The genes are TRBV28 and TRBJ2-7; no definite D call. CDR1 is MDHEN, CDR2 SYDVKM, per germline. Trimming removed 6 bases from V and 1 base from J, with 13 bases in between. The CDR3 is 14 residues long. CDR3 sequence reads: CASRIAGDSYEQYF. The CDR3 DNA sequence: TGTGCCAGCAGAATCGCCGGAGATTCCTACGAGCAGTACTTC.

This clonotype appeared many times. This rearrangement joins TRBV5-1 to TRBJ2-7; possible D gene TRBD2, 5 bases. The germline V gene encodes CDR1 SGHRS and CDR2 YFSETQ. CDR3 length equals 16 residues. The V gene lost 0 bases and the J gene lost 2 bases, with 15 bases spanning the gap. The chain's CDR3 is CASSLGGWEVTYEQYF. The CDR3 bases are TGCGCCAGCAGCTTGGGAGGGTGGGAAGTCACCTACGAGCAGTACTTC.

This clonotype has at least ten counts. A read error may explain this, as a much larger clone is one base away. J is TRBJ2-7 and V is TRBV12-3 or TRBV12-4, with 7 bases identical to TRBD2. V dropped 3 bases and J dropped 2; count of bases not matched to a gene: 4. The CDR3 has 14 residues. CDR3 nucleotide sequence: TGTGCCAGCAGTTTCGAGCGGGGTACCTACGAGCAGTACTTC. Its protein is CASSFERGTYEQYF.

Relative to its sample, this clonotype is medium-sized. The chain combines TRBV7-6 with TRBJ1-3; D might be TRBD1 (6 bases). Trimming cost V 1 base and J 1 base, with 11 bases left between them. The CDR3 is made up of 16 amino acids. Germline V gene lookup returns CDR1 SGHVS and CDR2 FNYEAQ. This CDR3 is CASSLVLQGSGNTIYF. As DNA, the CDR3 is TGTGCCAGCAGCTTAGTGTTACAGGGTTCTGGAAACACCATATATTTT.

Remarks on this clonotype: A much larger clonotype is one base distant, so this may be a read error. The V gene is TRBV5-1, the J gene TRBJ2-3; no definite D call. CDR3 length equals 12 residues. CDR1 is SGHRS, CDR2 YFSETQ, per germline. Trimming removed 0 bases from V and 10 bases from J, with 9 bases in between. The CDR3 loop is CASSLEPDAQYF. The CDR3 DNA reads as TGCGCCAGCAGCTTGGAACCGGATGCGCAGTATTTT.

Remarks on this clonotype: The junction shows a germline mismatch at one end, possibly a read error. The chain employs TRBV4-2 and TRBJ1-2; D gene uncertain. Germline CDR1 reads LGHNA; CDR2 reads YNFKEQ. The CDR3 length is 13 residues. CDR3 loop: CTSSQDTFYGYTF. DNA of the CDR3: TGTACCAGCAGCCAAGACACCTTCTATGGCTACACCTTC.

This clonotype was recorded at least ten times. The V call is TRBV19, the J call TRBJ1-5; TRBD1 is a possible D gene (5 bases). This CDR3 has 14 amino acids. The V and J ends lost 3 bases and 1 base respectively, with 7 bases between them. The germline V gene has CDR1 LNHDA and CDR2 SQIVND (reference sequence). The chain's CDR3 is CASSIQGSNQPQHF. CDR3 nucleotides: TGTGCCAGTAGTATCCAGGGCAGCAATCAGCCCCAGCATTTT.

This clonotype occurred many times. The V and J genes are TRBV2 and TRBJ1-4; 10 bases map to TRBD1. V shed 6 bases, J shed 8 bases, and the junction held 9 bases outside the gene matches. The CDR3 runs 15 residues. Germline V gene data show CDR1 as SNHLY and CDR2 as FYNNEI. CDR3 loop: CASRDRTGGLEKLFF. The CDR3 DNA reads TGTGCCAGCAGGGATAGGACAGGGGGTTTGGAAAAACTGTTTTTT.

The V gene is TRBV7-9, the J gene TRBJ1-2; 7 bases are a match to TRBD1. CDR3 length: 14 residues. Germline-derived CDR1 and CDR2 are SEHNR and FQNEAQ (reference sequence). V dropped 0 bases and J dropped 8; count of bases not matched to a gene: 6. In DNA, the CDR3 is TGTGCCAGCAGCTTAGCCAGGGGGGAGCGGGGCTACACCTTC. It yields the protein CASSLARGERGYTF.

The rearrangement links TRBV24-1 to TRBJ2-3, with D perhaps assigned TRBD1 or TRBD2 (5 bases each). Germline lookup yields CDR1 KGHDR and CDR2 SFDVKD. This CDR3 is built from 17 residues. V lost 2 bases and J 11 bases, leaving 25 bases between the germline ends. CDR3: CATSDSFGRETYNEQYF. CDR3 bases: TGTGCCACCAGTGATTCTTTCGGCAGGGAGACCTACAATGAGCAGTATTTT.

Details on this clonotype: This could be a read error, since a much larger clone is one nucleotide away. The V and J genes are TRBV6-2 or TRBV6-3 and TRBJ1-2; tentatively, D is TRBD1 (5 bases). The CDR3 totals 15 residues. Germline V gene lookup returns CDR1 MNHEY and CDR2 SVGEGT. Trimming removed 6 bases from V and 0 bases from J, with 14 bases in between. The DNA of the CDR3 is TGTGCCAGCAGGCCAGACAGACCTTCTAACTATGGCTACACCTTC. Protein: CASRPDRPSNYGYTF.

This clonotype was recorded many times. The CDR3 loop is CASSPLDEDPYGYTF. In DNA form, the CDR3 reads TGTGCCAGCAGTCCCCTTGATGAGGACCCGTATGGCTACACCTTC. The chain couples TRBV28 to TRBJ1-2; D gene uncertain. CDR1 is MDHEN and CDR2 is SYDVKM in the germline V gene. Trimming pared 5 bases from V and 5 bases from J, leaving 18 bases between. The CDR3 sequence is 15 residues long.

This clonotype was detected many times. The chain couples TRBV20-1 to TRBJ2-5; TRBD2 agrees at 8 bases. This CDR3 comprises 15 residues. The germline V gene has CDR1 DFQATT and CDR2 SNEGSKA (reference sequence). Germline trimming cut 0 bases from V and 5 bases from J; bases unmatched to any gene: 8. The CDR3 reads CSARDYGGAGETQYF. DNA of the CDR3: TGCAGTGCTAGAGATTACGGGGGGGCTGGGGAGACCCAGTACTTC.

This clonotype was seen many times. J is TRBJ1-3 and V is TRBV20-1; TRBD1 might be the D (5 bases). This CDR3 region has 15 residues. Germline CDR1 reads DFQATT; CDR2 reads SNEGSKA (reference sequence). V was pared by 6 bases and J by 2 bases, with 17 bases between. CDR3 nucleotides: TGCAGTGCACTTACCCTCCGGGGGGCTGGAAACACCATATATTTT. Protein sequence: CSALTLRGAGNTIYF.

This clonotype was found many times. V and J are TRBV7-9 and TRBJ1-5; weak D call: TRBD1 (5 bases). This CDR3 contains 14 residues. Germline V lookup: CDR1 SEHNR, CDR2 FQNEAQ (reference sequence). With 5 bases removed from V and 8 bases from J, the gap between germline ends came to 16 bases. The CDR3 nucleotides are TGTGCCAGCAGCCTAACAGGAGTCCGGGAGCCCCAGCATTTT. Amino acids: CASSLTGVREPQHF.

This clonotype was seen at least ten times. This rearrangement joins TRBV15 to TRBJ1-4; D remains ambiguous. Germline loops: CDR1 LNHNV, CDR2 YYDKDF (reference sequence). The CDR3 runs 16 residues. V lost 3 bases and J 5 bases, leaving 16 bases between the germline ends. CDR3 nucleotides: TGTGCCACCAGCAGGCTCTTGAGACCGGAGAATGAAAAACTGTTTTTT. Its translation is CATSRLLRPENEKLFF.

This chain joins TRBV5-6 and TRBJ1-6; no definite D call. Per the germline V gene, CDR1 is SGHDT and CDR2 is YYEEEE. Between the trimmed V and J ends, which lost 1 base and 9 bases, there was a span of 11 bases. CDR3 length equals 14 residues. CDR3 DNA: TGTGCCAGCAGCTTGTTTTTGCCGGGTTCACCCCTCCACTTT. This translates into CASSLFLPGSPLHF.